Presented here are 20 T cell receptor beta chains from one specimen sequenced in a study of vaccination effects on CD4 cells after COVID-19. Scientists isolated CD4+ T cells after an approximately 11-day culture period ended. Two doses of either BNT162b2 or mRNA-1273 were given to each participant. No antigen has been assigned to these receptors. Only in-frame clones appear in the TCRdb table, and some are missing; sequencing was by immunoSEQ multiplex PCR. The sample holds approximately 61,000 clones, 78% seen once. The sample consisted of CD4+ T cells from PBMCs cultured without peptide, taken after COVID-19 vaccination. These receptors were obtained from a human donor who received a COVID-19 vaccine.

The genes are TRBV2 and TRBJ1-6; D call uncertain. Germline lookup yields CDR1 SNHLY and CDR2 FYNNEI. The CDR3 sequence is 12 residues long. The V end was cut by 3 bases, the J end by 9 bases, with 6 bases between. The CDR3 is CASSDVPSPLHF. The CDR3 DNA is TGTGCCAGCAGTGATGTGCCTTCACCCCTCCACTTT.

J is TRBJ1-5 and V is TRBV10-3; D unclear. Germline-derived CDR1 and CDR2 are ENHRY and SYGVKD. The CDR3 is 15 residues long. V lost 2 bases and J lost 0, with 8 bases in between. The CDR3 bases are TGTGCCATCAGTGAGCTAGCATATAGCAATCAGCCCCAGCATTTT. This translates into CAISELAYSNQPQHF.

This clone appeared once. The V call is TRBV20-1, the J call TRBJ2-7; 10 bases fit TRBD1. J was trimmed by 0 bases and V by 3 bases; bases with no gene match: 5. The CDR3 contains 15 residues. From germline, CDR1 is DFQATT and CDR2 SNEGSKA (reference sequence). As DNA, the CDR3 is TGCAGTGCTAGTCGGACAGGGGGTAACTCCTACGAGCAGTACTTC. Encoded protein: CSASRTGGNSYEQYF.

The rearrangement links TRBV6-5 to TRBJ1-5; no definite D call. Germline CDR1 and CDR2: MNHEY and SVGAGI. The CDR3 is 13 amino acids. Deletions cut 5 bases from V and 10 bases from J, with 15 bases between. The CDR3 DNA is TGTGCCAGCAGTCAATTCGGCTCCCAACCCCAGCATTTT. It yields the protein CASSQFGSQPQHF.

J is TRBJ2-5 and V is TRBV27; 8 bases match TRBD2. The trim removed 0 bases at V and 1 base at J, leaving 4 bases unmatched. The germline CDR1 and CDR2 sequences are MNHEY and SMNVEV (reference sequence). The CDR3 loop spans 16 amino acids. The CDR3 coding sequence is TGTGCCAGCAGTTTATCCCAGCGGGGGCCCCAAGAGACCCAGTACTTC. Protein product: CASSLSQRGPQETQYF.

J is TRBJ1-6 and V is TRBV19, with 8 nucleotides matching TRBD1. This CDR3 spans 15 amino acids. The germline gives CDR1 LNHDA, CDR2 SQIVND (reference sequence). J lost 7 bases, V lost 3 bases, and 5 bases had no gene match. The CDR3 loop reads CASSIRQGRNSPLHF. CDR3 in DNA: TGTGCCAGTAGTATCCGACAGGGGCGAAATTCACCCCTCCACTTT.

The chain uses TRBV5-6 and TRBJ2-7; D call uncertain. The CDR3 sequence is 13 residues long. The V end lost 4 bases, the J end lost 1 base, and 9 bases lay between the germline ends. Germline CDR1 SGHDT, CDR2 YYEEEE. The CDR3: CASSPSISYEQYF. The CDR3 region has the DNA TGTGCCAGCAGCCCTAGTATTTCCTACGAGCAGTACTTC.

This clone was recorded once. The chain has TRBV2 and TRBJ2-5; tentative D call: TRBD2 (5 bases). Per the germline V gene, CDR1 is SNHLY and CDR2 is FYNNEI. CDR3 length: 15 residues. The ends were cut back, 1 base at V and 7 bases at J, with 16 bases in the middle. CDR3 bases: TGTGCCAGCAGTGAAGTACGGGGTACCTCAGCGACCCAGTACTTC. This translates into CASSEVRGTSATQYF.

This chain links TRBV2 with TRBJ2-3, with D unclear. CDR3 length equals 15 residues. V shed 4 bases and J shed 0 bases, with 11 bases lying between them. Looked up from germline, CDR1 is SNHLY and CDR2 is FYNNEI. For the CDR3, the DNA is TGTGCCAGCAGTGTAATAAATATAAGCACAGATACGCAGTATTTT. Translation gives CASSVINISTDTQYF.

Written as DNA, the CDR3 is TGTGCCAGCAGCCCGGGACAGGGGGCGTCAAACTATGGCTACACCTTC. Its translation: CASSPGQGASNYGYTF. The chain links TRBV5-4 to TRBJ1-2; TRBD1 matches at 12 bases. V lost 4 bases, J lost 2 bases, and 6 bases stayed unmatched. The CDR3 loop spans 16 amino acids. Germline-derived CDR1 and CDR2 are SGHNT and YYREEE (reference sequence).

This chain uses TRBV3-1 (or the pseudogene TRBV3-2) with TRBJ2-5; 7 nucleotides line up with TRBD2. The germline gives CDR1 LGHDT, CDR2 YNNKEL (reference sequence). V shed 4 bases and J 2 bases; nucleotides not matched to a gene: 10. The CDR3 runs to 16 residues. CDR3 nucleotide sequence: TGTGCCAGCAGCCCCCGGGACGGGCGGGGGCAAGAGACCCAGTACTTC. It encodes CASSPRDGRGQETQYF.

The V and J genes are TRBV27 and TRBJ2-6, with 8 bases aligning to TRBD1. From germline, CDR1 is MNHEY and CDR2 SMNVEV (reference sequence). The CDR3 is made up of 18 amino acids. The junction had 11 bases not matched to a gene; V was cut back by 3 bases and J by 4 bases. CDR3 bases: TGTGCCAGCAGTTTTGGACAGGGTTCCTCCCTCGGGGCCAACGTCCTGACTTTC. This sequence encodes CASSFGQGSSLGANVLTF.

This clone was counted between two and nine times. This chain joins TRBV30 and TRBJ2-7, with D possibly matching TRBD1 (6 bases). Germline CDR1 GTSNPN, CDR2 SVGIG (reference sequence). The CDR3 covers 10 residues. V lost 1 base to trimming and J lost 11 bases, with 9 bases between them. The CDR3 coding sequence is TGTGCCTGGAGTGACGGGACAAAGTACTTC. Translation gives CAWSDGTKYF.

The chain combines TRBV24-1 with TRBJ1-1, with unresolved D. The germline V gene encodes CDR1 KGHDR and CDR2 SFDVKD. This CDR3 is built from 15 residues. Trimming took off 7 bases at V and 1 base at J, with 15 bases between the two ends. The CDR3 bases are TGTGCCACCAGCGCCGGATTAGGGCGGAACACTGAAGCTTTCTTT. Translating gives CATSAGLGRNTEAFF.

The chain joins TRBV10-3 to TRBJ1-5; D uncertain. Germline V lookup: CDR1 ENHRY, CDR2 SYGVKD. The CDR3 consists of 13 residues. With 3 bases removed from V and 2 bases from J, the gap between germline ends came to 5 bases. Here the CDR3 reads CAISERGNQPQHF. The CDR3 DNA reads as TGTGCCATCAGTGAAAGGGGCAATCAGCCCCAGCATTTT.

V is TRBV29-1 and J is TRBJ2-2; D is unclear. Trimming left V 3 bases short and J 0 bases short, with 5 bases between. The CDR3 runs to 13 residues. In germline, CDR1 is SQVTM, CDR2 ANQGSEA. Written as DNA, the CDR3 is TGCAGCGTTGACAACTCGAACACCGGGGAGCTGTTTTTT. Translating it yields CSVDNSNTGELFF.

The V and J genes are TRBV10-2 and TRBJ2-2, with 10 bases identical to TRBD2. CDR1 and CDR2 from the germline V gene are WSHSY and SAAADI. The CDR3 covers 15 residues. The J segment lost 6 bases and the V segment lost 6 bases, leaving 7 bases of the junction unmatched. For the CDR3, the DNA is TGCGCCAGCAGGAGCGGGAGGGCCGTGTCCGGGGAGCTGTTTTTT. Translated, it gives CASRSGRAVSGELFF.

V is TRBV14 and J is TRBJ2-7; D gene unclear. The CDR3 loop spans 13 amino acids. Germline V gene sequence: CDR1 SGHDN, CDR2 FVKESK. The V end lost 1 base, the J end lost 0 bases, and 4 bases lay between the germline ends. As DNA, the CDR3 is TGTGCCAGCAGCCAAGTGGCCTCCTACGAGCAGTACTTC. Encoded protein: CASSQVASYEQYF.

The rearrangement joins TRBV27 to TRBJ1-6, with D unresolved. Trimming stripped 2 bases from V and 5 bases from J, with 10 bases between. The CDR3 has 15 residues. Germline V lookup: CDR1 MNHEY, CDR2 SMNVEV (reference sequence). CDR3 sequence: CASSLEGDHNSPLHF. The CDR3 bases are TGTGCCAGCAGTTTAGAGGGTGATCATAATTCACCCCTCCACTTT.

Only one count was recorded for this clone. This chain links TRBV5-1 with TRBJ1-3, with a possible D match to TRBD1 (5 bases). V lost 2 bases and J 0 bases, leaving 9 bases between the germline ends. Per germline, CDR1 SGHRS and CDR2 YFSETQ. The CDR3 runs 15 residues. CDR3 coding DNA: TGCGCCAGCAGCTTCACGACAGCCTCTGGAAACACCATATATTTT. Protein sequence: CASSFTTASGNTIYF.